The T cell receptor beta chain described here comes from a study of blood T cell repertoires in COVID-19. Repertoires were generated with immunoSEQ multiplex PCR, while TCRdb's copy carries only in-frame clones and drops some. The repertoire has over 200,000 clones, around 90% of them found once; the top ten carry around 12%. The CDR3 is 12 amino acids. CDR1 is MNHEY, CDR2 SMNVEV, per germline (reference sequence). V was trimmed by 8 bases and J by 4 bases, leaving 11 bases between them. Source material: peripheral blood. The gene calls are TRBV27 and TRBJ2-5; possibly TRBD2 for D (6 bases). The clonotype comes from a woman younger than 30 who had recovered from COVID-19. CDR3 amino acids: CASAGRGETQYF. CDR3 bases: TGTGCCAGCGCCGGGCGGGGAGAGACCCAGTACTTC.